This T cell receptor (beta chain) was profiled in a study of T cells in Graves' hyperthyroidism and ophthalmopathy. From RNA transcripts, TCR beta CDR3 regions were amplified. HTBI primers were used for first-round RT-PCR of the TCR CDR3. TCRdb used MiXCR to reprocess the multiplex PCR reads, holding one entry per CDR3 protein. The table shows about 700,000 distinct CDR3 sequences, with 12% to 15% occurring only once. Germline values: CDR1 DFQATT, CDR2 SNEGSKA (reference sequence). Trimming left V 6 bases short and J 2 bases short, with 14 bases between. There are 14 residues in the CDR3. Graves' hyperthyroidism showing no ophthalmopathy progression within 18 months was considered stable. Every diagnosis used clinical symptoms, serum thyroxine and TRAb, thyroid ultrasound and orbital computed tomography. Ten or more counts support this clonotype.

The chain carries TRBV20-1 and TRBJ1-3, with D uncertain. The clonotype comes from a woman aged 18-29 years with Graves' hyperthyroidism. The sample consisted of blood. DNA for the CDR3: TGCAGTGCCAGGCCTCCGGGAACTGGAAACACCATATATTTT. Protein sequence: CSARPPGTGNTIYF.